The next 30 T cell receptor beta chains were all read from a single sample in a study of Ad26.COV2.S vaccination and SARS-CoV-2 variants. Treatment: some 20 received Ad26.COV2.S at low or high dose, single or two shots; roughly five received placebo; per-sample allocation not given. After the first vaccine or placebo injection, samples were drawn on day 63. Clones were read by immunoSEQ multiplex PCR, and TCRdb kept only the in-frame ones, dropping some. The top ten hold about 1.5% of the sample, which has about 680,000 clones, more than 70% seen once. This material consisted of peripheral blood, taken in a trial of Ad26.COV2.S vaccine versus placebo. Receptors were obtained from a person between 18 and 65 years old who received the Ad26.COV2.S COVID-19 vaccine or a placebo.

This chain connects TRBV20-1 to TRBJ1-1; the D is unclear. The CDR3 spans 13 residues. Between the trimmed V and J ends, which lost 3 bases and 4 bases, there was a span of 12 bases. Germline lookup yields CDR1 DFQATT and CDR2 SNEGSKA (reference sequence). The CDR3 DNA is TGCAGTGCTAGTTGGACCGATATCACTGAAGCTTTCTTT. Its protein product is CSASWTDITEAFF.

V gene TRBV5-1 combines with J gene TRBJ2-5; TRBD2 aligns across 10 bases. The V gene's germline CDR1 is SGHRS and CDR2 YFSETQ. The CDR3 loop spans 14 amino acids. The ends lost 4 bases at V and 1 base at J; junction bases unmatched: 1. For the CDR3, the DNA is TGCGCCAGCAGCATAGCGGGGGGCCAAGAGACCCAGTACTTC. Encoded protein: CASSIAGGQETQYF.

The CDR3 DNA is TGTGCCAGTAGTACTTCCAGGACAGGGGTTAAGTTTTTT. Protein sequence: CASSTSRTGVKFF. The chain joins TRBV19 to TRBJ2-2; 9 bases fit TRBD1. J lost 16 bases, V lost 4 bases, and 10 bases had no gene match. This CDR3 contains 13 residues. Germline V gene lookup returns CDR1 LNHDA and CDR2 SQIVND (reference sequence).

This chain joins TRBV20-1 and TRBJ1-1; D might be TRBD1 (5 bases). V shed 3 bases and J shed 5 bases, with 13 bases lying between them. This CDR3 has 13 amino acids. The germline V gene has CDR1 DFQATT and CDR2 SNEGSKA (reference sequence). The CDR3 bases are TGCAGTGCTAGTGGGGGGAGTGGGACTGAAGCTTTCTTT. As protein: CSASGGSGTEAFF.

The chain couples TRBV7-8 to TRBJ1-3, with D tentatively TRBD1 (5 bases). This CDR3 spans 18 amino acids. V was trimmed by 0 bases and J by 0 bases, leaving 15 bases between them. CDR1 SGHVS and CDR2 FQNEAQ come from the germline V gene. CDR3 DNA sequence: TGTGCCAGCAGCTTAGCCCTCCCGGGACTGAACTCTGGAAACACCATATATTTT. Protein: CASSLALPGLNSGNTIYF.

The rearrangement links TRBV15 to TRBJ2-5, with unresolved D. This CDR3 comprises 13 residues. Germline V gene sequence: CDR1 LNHNV, CDR2 YYDKDF (reference sequence). Trimming took off 0 bases at V and 1 base at J, with 3 bases between the two ends. The CDR3 region is CATSRELQETQYF. DNA for the CDR3: TGTGCCACCAGCAGAGAACTCCAAGAGACCCAGTACTTC.

The chain couples TRBV12-5 to TRBJ1-5; D unclear. Germline values: CDR1 LGHNT, CDR2 FRNRAP. Trimming shortened V by 0 bases and J by 0 bases, and 24 bases separated the two germline ends. The CDR3 covers 21 residues. The CDR3 region has the DNA TGTGCTAGTGGTTTGGTACCCCCCTTAGGTATGGCCCGGCATAGCAATCAGCCCCAGCATTTT. As protein: CASGLVPPLGMARHSNQPQHF.

The rearrangement joins TRBV19 to TRBJ2-2; weak D call: TRBD1 (6 bases). V was shortened by 8 bases and J by 2 bases, with 12 bases between the two germline ends. The CDR3 sequence is 14 residues long. Germline-derived CDR1 and CDR2 are LNHDA and SQIVND (reference sequence). The CDR3 nucleotides read TGTGCCAGTCTCAGGGGTCCAAACACCGGGGAGCTGTTTTTT. The encoded protein is CASLRGPNTGELFF. The entire variable domain, with the rest obtained from reference TRBV19 and TRBJ2-2, is as follows: DGGITQSPKYLFRKEGQNVTLSCEQNLNHDAMYWYRQDPGQGLRLIYYSQIVNDFQKGDIAEGYSVSREKKESFPLTVTSAQKNPTAFYLCASLRGPNTGELFFGEGSRLTVL.

The chain employs TRBV5-1 and TRBJ1-6; D remains ambiguous. This CDR3 has 14 residues. The V end lost 6 bases, the J end lost 0 bases, and 7 bases lay between the germline ends. Per germline, CDR1 SGHRS and CDR2 YFSETQ. DNA for the CDR3: TGCGCCAGCAAAAGGAGCTCCTATAATTCACCCCTCCACTTT. It translates to CASKRSSYNSPLHF.

A few counts support this clone. This chain connects TRBV7-2 to TRBJ1-6; D is possibly TRBD1 (5 bases). Per germline, CDR1 SGHTA and CDR2 FQGNSA. The CDR3 has 17 residues. The V end lost 5 bases, the J end lost 5 bases, and 19 bases lay between the germline ends. CDR3 DNA sequence: TGTGCCAGCAGCAGAAGGGGTAGGGCGACTAATAATTCACCCCTCCACTTT. As protein: CASSRRGRATNNSPLHF. Variable domain in full (rest from reference TRBV7-2 and TRBJ1-6): GAGVSQSPSNKVTEKGKDVELRCDPISGHTALYWYRQSLGQGLEFLIYFQGNSAPDKSGLPSDRFSAERTGGSVSTLTIQRTQQEDSAVYLCASSRRGRATNNSPLHFGNGTRLTVT.

This clone was recorded only once. CDR3 sequence (DNA): TGTGCCACCAGTGACCCAAGCAGGGGGAGCAACAATGAGCAGTTCTTC. It is translated as CATSDPSRGSNNEQFF. The V gene is TRBV24-1, the J gene TRBJ2-1, with 7 bases fitting TRBD1. This CDR3 has 16 amino acids. Germline V CDR1 and CDR2: KGHDR, SFDVKD. Trimming cost V 4 bases and J 5 bases; bases outside gene matches: 10.

The CDR3 spells CASSVRGNNSPLHF. The CDR3 nucleotides are TGTGCCAGCAGCGTACGGGGTAATAATTCACCCCTCCACTTT. The chain links TRBV9 to TRBJ1-6; unclear D gene. The V gene lost 1 base and the J gene lost 5 bases, with 7 bases spanning the gap. Germline V gene lookup returns CDR1 SGDLS and CDR2 YYNGEE. The CDR3 is 14 amino acids.

V gene TRBV7-9 combines with J gene TRBJ1-2; D remains ambiguous. V lost 7 bases, J lost 7 bases, and 19 bases lay in between. The CDR3 has 14 amino acids. The germline V gene has CDR1 SEHNR and CDR2 FQNEAQ (reference sequence). In nucleotides, the CDR3 is TGTGCCAGCACCAACCTCGGGCTTATGGGTGGCTACACCTTC. It encodes CASTNLGLMGGYTF.

This rearrangement joins TRBV18 to TRBJ1-5, with D possibly TRBD1 on 6 matching bases. V shed 1 base and J shed 1 base, with 14 bases lying between them. CDR3 length equals 17 residues. Germline-derived CDR1 and CDR2 are KGHSH and LQKENI. This CDR3 reads CASSPLGGQISNQPQHF. DNA of the CDR3: TGTGCCAGCTCACCACTAGGGGGGCAGATCAGCAATCAGCCCCAGCATTTT.

The chain combines TRBV30 with TRBJ1-4, with a weak D call TRBD1 (5 bases). CDR3 length: 15 residues. Germline values: CDR1 GTSNPN, CDR2 SVGIG (reference sequence). V lost 0 bases to trimming and J lost 8 bases, with 16 bases between them. The CDR3 region is CAWSVGRVRGEKLFF. The CDR3 nucleotides are TGTGCCTGGAGTGTAGGCAGGGTGAGAGGCGAAAAACTGTTTTTT.

The chain couples TRBV27 to TRBJ2-7, with D tentatively TRBD2 (5 bases). Germline lookup yields CDR1 MNHEY and CDR2 SMNVEV (reference sequence). CDR3 length: 14 residues. V was cut by 3 bases and J by 3 bases, with 12 bases left in between. The CDR3 here is CASSFSGSLYEQYF. CDR3 in DNA: TGTGCCAGCAGTTTTTCGGGATCGCTCTACGAGCAGTACTTC.

This clone came up once. The DNA for the CDR3 is TGTGCCATCAGTGCTTTAGGGGTAGGTCAGCCCCAGCATTTT. It specifies CAISALGVGQPQHF. The V gene is TRBV10-3, the J gene TRBJ1-5, with D possibly TRBD1 on 5 matching bases. CDR3 length: 14 amino acids. V was pared by 4 bases and J by 6 bases, with 13 bases between. Germline assignment: CDR1 ENHRY and CDR2 SYGVKD.

This clone has only one observation. The chain has TRBV9 and TRBJ2-1; 9 positions match TRBD1. J lost 5 bases, V lost 3 bases, and 6 bases had no gene match. The CDR3 is 15 residues long. CDR1 is SGDLS and CDR2 is YYNGEE in the germline V gene. This chain's CDR3 is CASSARDRDHNEQFF. The CDR3 nucleotides read TGTGCCAGCAGCGCCCGGGACAGGGATCACAATGAGCAGTTCTTC. The whole variable domain, remainder taken from reference TRBV9 and TRBJ2-1, is DSGVTQTPKHLITATGQRVTLRCSPRSGDLSVYWYQQSLDQGLQFLIQYYNGEERAKGNILERFSAQQFPDLHSELNLSSLELGDSALYFCASSARDRDHNEQFFGPGTRLTVL.

This clone appeared a few times. This sequence joins TRBV6-5 and TRBJ1-4; 7 nucleotides line up with TRBD1. The CDR3 contains 14 residues. The germline gives CDR1 MNHEY, CDR2 SVGAGI. V was clipped by 6 bases and J by 7 bases; unmatched bases: 8. The CDR3 region has the DNA TGTGCCAGCAGCGGGACAGCTGGCCTTGAAAAACTGTTTTTT. Translated, it gives CASSGTAGLEKLFF.

J is TRBJ2-5 and V is TRBV11-2, with TRBD2 matching over 10 bases. The ends lost 2 bases at V and 5 bases at J; junction bases unmatched: 2. Germline CDR1 is SGHAT and CDR2 is FQNNGV. The CDR3 sequence is 14 residues long. The CDR3 DNA is TGTGCCAGCAGCTTAATAGCGGGAGGCGAGACCCAGTACTTC. This sequence encodes CASSLIAGGETQYF.

This chain joins TRBV9 and TRBJ1-4; 8 bases are a match to TRBD1. CDR3 length: 15 amino acids. V lost 1 base and J lost 3; bases outside the gene matches: 2. CDR1 and CDR2 (germline): SGDLS, YYNGEE. The CDR3 DNA follows: TGTGCCAGCAGCGTAACAGGGGGAGCTAATGAAAAACTGTTTTTT. It codes for CASSVTGGANEKLFF.

The CDR3 loop is CASSTASTGRTEAFF. The CDR3 DNA follows: TGTGCCAGTAGTACCGCCTCGACAGGACGGACTGAAGCTTTCTTT. The J gene is TRBJ1-1, the V gene TRBV19, with D perhaps matching TRBD1 (6 bases). V shed 4 bases and J shed 5 bases, with 17 bases lying between them. Germline V gene lookup returns CDR1 LNHDA and CDR2 SQIVND (reference sequence). This CDR3 is 15 amino acids long.

This sequence joins TRBV5-4 and TRBJ2-3, with 11 bases aligning to TRBD1. The ends lost 5 bases at V and 8 bases at J; junction bases unmatched: 7. Germline CDR1 SGHNT, CDR2 YYREEE (reference sequence). The CDR3 loop spans 14 amino acids. The CDR3 region is CASSSWTGGGTQYF. The CDR3, as DNA: TGTGCCAGCAGTTCGTGGACAGGGGGCGGTACGCAGTATTTT. The full variable domain, with the rest looked up from reference TRBV5-4 and TRBJ2-3, is ETGVTQSPTHLIKTRGQQVTLRCSSQSGHNTVSWYQQALGQGPQFIFQYYREEENGRGNFPPRFSGLQFPNYSSELNVNALELDDSALYLCASSSWTGGGTQYFGPGTRLTVL.

CDR3 sequence reads: CASGYTGGNQPQHF. CDR3 coding DNA: TGTGCTAGTGGCTACACAGGGGGCAATCAGCCCCAGCATTTT. The V and J genes are TRBV12-5 and TRBJ1-5; the match to TRBD1 covers 7 bases. V was clipped by 6 bases and J by 2 bases; unmatched bases: 4. The CDR3 consists of 14 residues. In germline, CDR1 is LGHNT, CDR2 FRNRAP. The variable domain in full, completed from reference TRBV12-5 and TRBJ1-5, reads DARVTQTPRHKVTEMGQEVTMRCQPILGHNTVFWYRQTMMQGLELLAYFRNRAPLDDSGMPKDRFSAEMPDATLATLKIQPSEPRDSAVYFCASGYTGGNQPQHFGDGTRLSIL.

The chain links TRBV5-4 to TRBJ1-6; no clear D. The CDR3 covers 19 residues. The germline gives CDR1 SGHNT, CDR2 YYREEE (reference sequence). The germline V and J ends were trimmed by 4 bases and 0 bases, with 20 bases remaining between them. As DNA, the CDR3 is TGTGCCAGCAGCCCCGAAGGGAGAGAGGGCTCCTCCTATAATTCACCCCTCCACTTT. Its translation is CASSPEGREGSSYNSPLHF.

The chain couples TRBV21-1 to TRBJ2-1; the table calls TRBD1, which could not be checked here. TRBV21-1 is tagged as a pseudogene. The CDR3 totals 14 residues. Written as DNA, the CDR3 is TGTGCCAGCGGGGGTTCAGGGGGCAGGGATGAGCAGTTCTTC. It translates to CASGGSGGRDEQFF.

The chain carries TRBV5-8 and TRBJ1-5; a possible D gene is TRBD1 (6 bases). Germline CDR1 reads SGHTS; CDR2 reads YDEGEE. The CDR3 runs 13 residues. Trimming took off 1 base at V and 9 bases at J, with 11 bases between the two ends. CDR3 loop: CASSLRGSRPQHF. The CDR3 DNA sequence: TGTGCCAGCAGCTTGAGGGGGTCTAGGCCCCAGCATTTT.

The rearrangement uses TRBV5-1 and TRBJ2-4; TRBD1 matches 9 bases. J lost 8 bases, V lost 5 bases, and 5 bases had no gene match. Germline CDR1 is SGHRS and CDR2 is YFSETQ. This CDR3 contains 13 residues. CDR3 region: CASSSDRGDIQYF. The DNA for the CDR3 is TGCGCCAGCAGTTCGGACAGGGGTGACATTCAGTACTTC.

The V and J genes are TRBV5-1 and TRBJ2-5, with a weak D call TRBD1 (6 bases). The germline V and J ends were trimmed by 1 base and 5 bases, with 15 bases remaining between them. Germline V gene lookup returns CDR1 SGHRS and CDR2 YFSETQ. The CDR3 runs 15 residues. This CDR3 is CASSLLPTGPETQYF. Here the CDR3 DNA reads TGCGCCAGCAGCTTGCTTCCTACAGGGCCGGAGACCCAGTACTTC.

Only a few counts were recorded for this clone. The chain links TRBV2 to TRBJ2-7; 7 bases match TRBD1. After removal of 7 bases from V and 3 bases from J, the junction contained 12 bases not matched to a gene. The CDR3 totals 15 residues. CDR1 SNHLY and CDR2 FYNNEI come from the germline V gene. CDR3 nucleotides: TGTGCCAGCACCAAAGGGACAGCCATAGACTACGAGCAGTACTTC. Protein: CASTKGTAIDYEQYF.